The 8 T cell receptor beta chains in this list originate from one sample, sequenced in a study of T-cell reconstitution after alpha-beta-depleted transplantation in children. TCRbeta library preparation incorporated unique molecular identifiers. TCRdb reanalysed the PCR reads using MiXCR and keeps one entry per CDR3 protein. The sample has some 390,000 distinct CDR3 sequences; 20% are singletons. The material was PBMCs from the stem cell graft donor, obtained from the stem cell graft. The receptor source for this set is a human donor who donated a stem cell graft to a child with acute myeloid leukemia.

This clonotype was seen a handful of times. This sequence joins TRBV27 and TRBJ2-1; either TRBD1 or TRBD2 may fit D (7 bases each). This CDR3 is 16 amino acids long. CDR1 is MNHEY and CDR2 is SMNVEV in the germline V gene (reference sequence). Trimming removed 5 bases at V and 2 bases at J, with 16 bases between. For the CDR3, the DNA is TGTGCCAGCAGTAGAGCGGGACAGTTGACCTACAATGAGCAGTTCTTC. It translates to CASSRAGQLTYNEQFF.

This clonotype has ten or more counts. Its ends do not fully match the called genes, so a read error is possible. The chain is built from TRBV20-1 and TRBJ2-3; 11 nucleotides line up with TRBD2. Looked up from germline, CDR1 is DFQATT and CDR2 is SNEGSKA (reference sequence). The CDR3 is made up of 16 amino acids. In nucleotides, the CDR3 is TGCAGCGCTAACGGAATAGCGGGAGGGGCGGAAGATACGCAGTATTTT. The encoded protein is CSANGIAGGAEDTQYF.

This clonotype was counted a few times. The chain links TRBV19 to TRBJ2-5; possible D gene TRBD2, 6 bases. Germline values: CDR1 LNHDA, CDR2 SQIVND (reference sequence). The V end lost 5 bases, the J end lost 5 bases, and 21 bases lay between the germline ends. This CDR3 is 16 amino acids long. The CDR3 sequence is CASSRNPGLRGETQYF. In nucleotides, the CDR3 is TGTGCCAGTAGTCGAAACCCGGGACTCCGAGGGGAGACCCAGTACTTC. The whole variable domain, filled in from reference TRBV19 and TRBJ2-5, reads DGGITQSPKYLFRKEGQNVTLSCEQNLNHDAMYWYRQDPGQGLRLIYYSQIVNDFQKGDIAEGYSVSREKKESFPLTVTSAQKNPTAFYLCASSRNPGLRGETQYFGPGTRLLVL.

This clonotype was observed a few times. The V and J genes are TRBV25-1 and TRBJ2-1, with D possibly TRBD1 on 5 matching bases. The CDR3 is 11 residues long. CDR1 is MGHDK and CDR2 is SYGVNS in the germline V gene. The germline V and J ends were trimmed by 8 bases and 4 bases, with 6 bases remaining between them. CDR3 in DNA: TGTGCCAGCGACAGTTACAATGAGCAGTTCTTC. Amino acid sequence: CASDSYNEQFF. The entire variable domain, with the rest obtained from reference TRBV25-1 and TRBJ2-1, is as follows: EADIYQTPRYLVIGTGKKITLECSQTMGHDKMYWYQQDPGMELHLIHYSYGVNSTEKGDLSSESTVSRIRTEHFPLTLESARPSHTSQYLCASDSYNEQFFGPGTRLTVL.

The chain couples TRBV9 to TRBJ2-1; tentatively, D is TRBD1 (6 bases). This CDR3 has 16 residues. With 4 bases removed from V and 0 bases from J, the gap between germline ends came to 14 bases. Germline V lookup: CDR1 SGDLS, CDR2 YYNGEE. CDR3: CASSTQQGGSYNEQFF. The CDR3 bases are TGTGCCAGCAGCACACAACAGGGTGGCTCCTACAATGAGCAGTTCTTC.

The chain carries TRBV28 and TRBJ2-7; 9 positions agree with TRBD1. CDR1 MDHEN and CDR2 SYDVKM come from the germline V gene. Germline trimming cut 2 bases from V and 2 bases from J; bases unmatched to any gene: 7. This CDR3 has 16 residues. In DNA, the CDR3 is TGTGCCAGCAGTTTACCCAGGGGGGACAGGGCCTACGAGCAGTACTTC. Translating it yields CASSLPRGDRAYEQYF.

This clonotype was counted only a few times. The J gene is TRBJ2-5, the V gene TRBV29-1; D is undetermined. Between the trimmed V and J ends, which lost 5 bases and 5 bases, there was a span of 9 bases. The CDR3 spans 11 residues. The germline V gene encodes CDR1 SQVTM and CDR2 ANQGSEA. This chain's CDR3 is CSVRVRETQYF. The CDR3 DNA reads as TGCAGCGTTAGGGTTCGGGAGACCCAGTACTTC. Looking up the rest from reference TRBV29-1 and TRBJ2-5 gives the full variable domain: SAVISQKPSRDICQRGTSLTIQCQVDSQVTMMFWYRQQPGQSLTLIATANQGSEATYESGFVIDKFPISRPNLTFSTLTVSNMSPEDSSIYLCSVRVRETQYFGPGTRLLVL.

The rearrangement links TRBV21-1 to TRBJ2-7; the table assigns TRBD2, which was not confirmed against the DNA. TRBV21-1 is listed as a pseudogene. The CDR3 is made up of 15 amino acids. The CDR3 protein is CASGPRGCNTYEQYF. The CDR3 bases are TGTGCCAGCGGCCCCCGGGGCTGCAATACCTACGAGCAGTACTTC.